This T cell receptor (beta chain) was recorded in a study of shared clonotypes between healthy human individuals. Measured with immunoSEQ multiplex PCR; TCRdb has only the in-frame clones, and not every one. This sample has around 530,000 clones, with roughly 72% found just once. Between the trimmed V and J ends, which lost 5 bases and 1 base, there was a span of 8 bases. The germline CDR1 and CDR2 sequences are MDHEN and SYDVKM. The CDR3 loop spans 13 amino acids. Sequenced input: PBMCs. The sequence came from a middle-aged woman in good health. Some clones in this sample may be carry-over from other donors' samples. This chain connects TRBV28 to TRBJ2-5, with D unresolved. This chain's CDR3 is CASSRRFQETQYF. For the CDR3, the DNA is TGTGCCAGCAGTCGCAGATTCCAAGAGACCCAGTACTTC.